These 12 T cell receptor beta chains were sequenced from one sample in a study of T cells in Graves' hyperthyroidism and ophthalmopathy. Authors of the study amplified TCR beta CDR3 regions from RNA transcripts. HTBI primers were used for first-round RT-PCR of the TCR CDR3. TCRdb used MiXCR to reprocess the multiplex PCR reads, holding one entry per CDR3 protein. The top ten clones hold under 20% of a sample with 500,000 or so distinct CDR3 sequences, about a sixth of them seen once. Source material: blood. These receptor sequences come from a woman aged 18 to 35 with Graves' ophthalmopathy.

The rearrangement joins TRBV19 to TRBJ1-1; D call uncertain. This CDR3 region has 14 residues. The V end lost 4 bases, the J end lost 4 bases, and 13 bases lay between the germline ends. Germline V gene sequence: CDR1 LNHDA, CDR2 SQIVND (reference sequence). CDR3 coding DNA: TGTGCCAGTAGTACCACCCGGAGCGGCACTGAAGCTTTCTTT. Amino acid sequence: CASSTTRSGTEAFF.

The chain uses TRBV20-1 and TRBJ1-1; maybe TRBD1 (6 bases). This CDR3 has 14 amino acids. Trimming pared 1 base from V and 2 bases from J, leaving 11 bases between. Germline V gene sequence: CDR1 DFQATT, CDR2 SNEGSKA (reference sequence). CDR3 sequence reads: CSARGTEFNTEAFF. The CDR3 DNA reads as TGCAGTGCTAGAGGGACAGAGTTTAACACTGAAGCTTTCTTT.

At least ten counts were recorded for this clonotype. This sequence joins TRBV5-8 and TRBJ1-2; TRBD1 matches 8 bases. Germline V gene data show CDR1 as SGHTS and CDR2 as YDEGEE. The trim removed 1 base at V and 7 bases at J, leaving 3 bases unmatched. The CDR3 spans 13 residues. CDR3 sequence: CASSLTTGVGYTF. The CDR3 DNA reads as TGTGCCAGCAGCTTGACGACAGGGGTTGGCTACACCTTC.

This clonotype was found many times. V gene TRBV30 combines with J gene TRBJ1-5, with 7 bases lining up with TRBD1. The CDR3 covers 13 residues. Germline V gene data show CDR1 as GTSNPN and CDR2 as SVGIG (reference sequence). J was trimmed by 11 bases and V by 1 base; bases with no gene match: 8. The CDR3 loop reads CAWSEGGLYTQHF. In DNA form, the CDR3 reads TGTGCCTGGAGTGAAGGGGGCCTATATACCCAGCATTTT.

The table lists this clonotype with many counts. The chain combines TRBV27 with TRBJ1-1; 9 bases line up with TRBD1. CDR1 is MNHEY, CDR2 SMNVEV, per germline (reference sequence). CDR3 length: 15 amino acids. The ends lost 3 bases at V and 3 bases at J; junction bases unmatched: 5. The CDR3 DNA reads TGTGCCAGCAGTTTGGGGACAGGGCCCGACACTGAAGCTTTCTTT. Protein product: CASSLGTGPDTEAFF.

The table lists this clonotype with many counts. The rearrangement uses TRBV27 and TRBJ2-1, with D perhaps assigned TRBD1 or TRBD2 (5 bases each). Trimming pared 4 bases from V and 10 bases from J, leaving 11 bases between. The germline CDR1 and CDR2 sequences are MNHEY and SMNVEV (reference sequence). The CDR3 is 12 residues long. The DNA for the CDR3 is TGTGCCAGCAGTTCCACTGGGACCGAGCAGTTCTTC. This translates into CASSSTGTEQFF.

This clonotype appeared many times. The rearrangement links TRBV28 to TRBJ2-1, with 7 nucleotides matching TRBD1. Germline assignment: CDR1 MDHEN and CDR2 SYDVKM. CDR3 length: 14 residues. V was clipped by 6 bases and J by 7 bases; unmatched bases: 9. CDR3 amino acids: CASRSGTEENEQFF. Written as DNA, the CDR3 is TGTGCCAGCAGATCCGGGACAGAGGAGAATGAGCAGTTCTTC.

This clonotype was seen only a few times. The chain uses TRBV4-3 and TRBJ1-1; no clear D gene. CDR1 LGHNA and CDR2 YSLEER come from the germline V gene. Trimming cost V 3 bases and J 1 base, with 12 bases left between them. This CDR3 has 15 residues. The CDR3 nucleotides are TGCGCCAGCAGCCACGGACGGATGGGGAACACTGAAGCTTTCTTT. Translation gives CASSHGRMGNTEAFF.

This clonotype was seen many times. This sequence joins TRBV5-1 and TRBJ2-7; no reliable D call. Trimming took 0 bases from V and 4 from J, leaving 11 bases between them. CDR3 length: 14 amino acids. Germline CDR1 reads SGHRS; CDR2 reads YFSETQ. The CDR3 DNA reads as TGCGCCAGCAGCTTGGGGGCTACCCCATACGAGCAGTACTTC. This sequence encodes CASSLGATPYEQYF.

Only a few counts were recorded for this clonotype. The chain recombines TRBV4-1 with TRBJ1-4; 7 nucleotides match TRBD1. Germline CDR1 MGHRA, CDR2 YSYEKL. The CDR3 length is 16 residues. With V trimmed by 3 bases and J by 8 bases, 12 bases remained unmatched. CDR3 protein: CASSQPRDSRREKLFF. The CDR3 DNA is TGCGCCAGCAGCCAGCCACGGGACAGCCGTCGGGAAAAACTGTTTTTT.

The chain recombines TRBV4-2 with TRBJ2-2, with a tentative D call TRBD1 (5 bases). With 0 bases removed from V and 5 bases from J, the gap between germline ends came to 19 bases. In germline, CDR1 is LGHNA, CDR2 YNFKEQ. The CDR3 extends over 18 amino acids. CDR3 residues: CASSQDPGLSMGTGELFF. The CDR3 region has the DNA TGTGCCAGCAGCCAAGATCCAGGGCTATCAATGGGGACCGGGGAGCTGTTTTTT.

The J gene is TRBJ2-3, the V gene TRBV20-1, with 9 bases fitting TRBD1. The CDR3 runs to 17 residues. J gave up 0 bases and V 0 bases, and 7 bases lay outside the gene matches. Germline loops: CDR1 DFQATT, CDR2 SNEGSKA (reference sequence). In nucleotides, the CDR3 is TGCAGTGCTAGAGATCGAGGGGACAGGGCTAGCACAGATACGCAGTATTTT. Translating it yields CSARDRGDRASTDTQYF.